The rows below give T cell receptor beta chains drawn from one sample of a study of blood T cell repertoires in COVID-19. Measured with immunoSEQ multiplex PCR; TCRdb has only the in-frame clones, and not every one. Here the sample spans tens of thousands of clones, roughly 80% being singletons. What was sequenced was peripheral blood. These receptor sequences come from a woman of 80 years or more with active or convalescent COVID-19. Each CDR3 is given with its conserved first and last residue. A D gene is named only where the DNA matches it firmly. Some rows have no size entry. The others give once, few or many, or a class for an expanded clone.

clone_size: .
j_call: TRBJ2-5
d_call: .
v_call: TRBV24-1
cdr3_nt: TGTGCCACCAGTAGGGGGACCACTCAAGAGACCCAGTACTTC
cdr3_aa: CATSRGTTQETQYF

clone_size: .
j_call: TRBJ2-7
d_call: .
v_call: TRBV13
cdr3_nt: TGTGCCAGCAGCCCCCGGACTATAGCCTACGAGCAGTACTTC
cdr3_aa: CASSPRTIAYEQYF

clone_size: .
j_call: TRBJ2-5
d_call: TRBD2
v_call: TRBV5-6
cdr3_nt: TGTGCCAGCAGCTACGGACTAGCGGGGGTAGGGGAGACCCAGTACTTC
cdr3_aa: CASSYGLAGVGETQYF

clone_size: few
j_call: TRBJ1-6
d_call: .
v_call: TRBV7-2
cdr3_nt: TGTGCCAGCAGCTTGGGGGGAGTTAATTCACCCCTCCACTTT
cdr3_aa: CASSLGGVNSPLHF

clone_size: .
j_call: TRBJ1-1
d_call: .
v_call: TRBV6-2/TRBV6-3
cdr3_nt: TGTGCCAGCAGTCCCCAGGGATACACTGAAGCTTTCTTT
cdr3_aa: CASSPQGYTEAFF

clone_size: few
j_call: TRBJ2-7
d_call: TRBD1
v_call: TRBV28
cdr3_nt: TGTGCCAGCAGTCTCCATCGACAGGGTGACTACGAGCAGTACTTC
cdr3_aa: CASSLHRQGDYEQYF

clone_size: .
j_call: TRBJ1-2
d_call: .
v_call: TRBV13
cdr3_nt: TGTGCCAGCAGCCCCCGGGCAGGGTTGAGTGGCTACACCTTC
cdr3_aa: CASSPRAGLSGYTF

clone_size: .
j_call: TRBJ2-1
d_call: TRBD1
v_call: TRBV18
cdr3_nt: TGTGCCAGCTCCCGGGACAGGGACTACAATGAGCAGTTCTTC
cdr3_aa: CASSRDRDYNEQFF

clone_size: .
j_call: TRBJ2-7
d_call: .
v_call: TRBV5-5
cdr3_nt: TGTGCCAGCAGCTTTCGCGGGCCCACCGACGAGCAGTACTTC
cdr3_aa: CASSFRGPTDEQYF

clone_size: .
j_call: TRBJ2-7
d_call: .
v_call: TRBV6-6
cdr3_nt: TGTGCCAGCAGTTGGGCAGGGGGGACCTACGAGCAGTACTTC
cdr3_aa: CASSWAGGTYEQYF

clone_size: .
j_call: TRBJ1-4
d_call: .
v_call: TRBV20-1
cdr3_nt: TGCAGTGCTCAACCACAGGGTGAGGTCTTTTTT
cdr3_aa: CSAQPQGEVFF

clone_size: .
j_call: TRBJ2-7
d_call: .
v_call: TRBV25-1
cdr3_nt: TGTGCCAGCAGAGGGGTTGGGTCCTACGAGCAGTACTTC
cdr3_aa: CASRGVGSYEQYF

clone_size: .
j_call: TRBJ2-1
d_call: .
v_call: TRBV7-9
cdr3_nt: TGTGCCAGCAGCTTACCTCGGGGTGAAGAAAGCTCCTACAATGAGCAGTTCTTC
cdr3_aa: CASSLPRGEESSYNEQFF

clone_size: .
j_call: TRBJ2-2
d_call: .
v_call: TRBV5-6
cdr3_nt: TGTGCCAGCAGCTTGTTCGGTGGGACTGAGAGGACCGGGGAGCTGTTTTTT
cdr3_aa: CASSLFGGTERTGELFF

clone_size: .
j_call: TRBJ1-3
d_call: .
v_call: TRBV29-1
cdr3_nt: TGCAGCGTTAGCGGGTTATACTCTGGAAACACCATATATTTT
cdr3_aa: CSVSGLYSGNTIYF

clone_size: .
j_call: TRBJ1-2
d_call: TRBD1
v_call: TRBV3-1/TRBV3-2
cdr3_nt: TGTGCCAGCAGGTCACGACTAAGGACTCAGGGGGCGAGCTATGGCTACACCTTC
cdr3_aa: CASRSRLRTQGASYGYTF

clone_size: .
j_call: TRBJ2-7
d_call: .
v_call: TRBV11-3
cdr3_nt: TGTGCCAGCAGCTCGCTCACGGGTTTCGAGCAGTACTTC
cdr3_aa: CASSSLTGFEQYF

clone_size: once
j_call: TRBJ2-7
d_call: TRBD2
v_call: TRBV6-6
cdr3_nt: TGTGCCAGCATCTCGGGAGGGCCCGGAGCCTACGAGCAGTACTTC
cdr3_aa: CASISGGPGAYEQYF

clone_size: .
j_call: TRBJ1-3
d_call: .
v_call: TRBV11-2
cdr3_nt: TGTGCCAGCAGTTCCAGCTCTGGAAACACCATATATTTT
cdr3_aa: CASSSSSGNTIYF

clone_size: once
j_call: TRBJ2-1
d_call: TRBD1
v_call: TRBV19
cdr3_nt: TGTGCCAGTAGCCCCGGGACAGGGAGCAATGAGCAGTTCTTC
cdr3_aa: CASSPGTGSNEQFF

clone_size: .
j_call: TRBJ2-7
d_call: .
v_call: TRBV6-5
cdr3_nt: TGTGCCACTAAAGACCCCAGGGGAAACTACTACGAGCAGTACTTC
cdr3_aa: CATKDPRGNYYEQYF